This is a list of T cell receptor beta chains from one sample in a study of beta chain features in type 1 diabetes. The data were produced by immunoSEQ multiplex PCR, yet TCRdb's version contains in-frame clones alone and is incomplete. The profile covers some 150,000 clones, with less than 8.5% appearing a single time and about 1.4% taken by the ten largest. Specimen: central memory CD4+ T cells from blood. Every receptor here comes from a woman aged 30 to 39 in good health. The CDR3 runs from the conserved cysteine through the conserved F or W. Fields, in order: clone size, V gene, J gene, D gene, CDR3 DNA, CDR3 protein. D genes are given only for firm matches. Not every row has a clone size; where given, it reads once, few, many or a size class.

abundance: few
v_gene: TRBV5-8
j_gene: TRBJ1-1
d_gene: .
CDR3nt: TGTGCCAGCATCGAAACAGGGTACACTGAAGCTTTCTTT
CDR3aa: CASIETGYTEAFF

abundance: .
v_gene: TRBV7-6
j_gene: TRBJ2-5
d_gene: .
CDR3nt: TGTGCCAGCAGCTTAGGCGCTAGGGGACAAGAGACCCAGTACTTC
CDR3aa: CASSLGARGQETQYF

abundance: few
v_gene: TRBV7-2
j_gene: TRBJ1-3
d_gene: TRBD1
CDR3nt: TGTGCCAGCAGCTTAGGACAGGGGGAGGCTGGAAACACCATATATTTT
CDR3aa: CASSLGQGEAGNTIYF

abundance: few
v_gene: TRBV18
j_gene: TRBJ2-7
d_gene: TRBD2
CDR3nt: TGTGCCAGCTCCCCCCGGGAGGGATACGAGCAGTACTTC
CDR3aa: CASSPREGYEQYF

abundance: .
v_gene: TRBV15
j_gene: TRBJ2-1
d_gene: .
CDR3nt: TGTGCCACCAGCAGAGATCCTATATTCGAGCAGTTCTTC
CDR3aa: CATSRDPIFEQFF

abundance: .
v_gene: TRBV11-2
j_gene: TRBJ2-7
d_gene: TRBD1
CDR3nt: TGTGCCAGCAGCTTAGTCGGCAGGGGCAGGGGGAACGAGCAGTACTTC
CDR3aa: CASSLVGRGRGNEQYF

abundance: .
v_gene: TRBV2
j_gene: TRBJ2-7
d_gene: .
CDR3nt: TGTGCCAGCAGTGAGATAGACAGCTACGAGCAGTACTTC
CDR3aa: CASSEIDSYEQYF

abundance: .
v_gene: TRBV6-5
j_gene: TRBJ1-2
d_gene: TRBD1
CDR3nt: TGTGCCAGCACCAGAGGACAGGGGTTCTATGGCTACACCTTC
CDR3aa: CASTRGQGFYGYTF

abundance: .
v_gene: TRBV28
j_gene: TRBJ1-1
d_gene: .
CDR3nt: TGTGCCAGCAGTTTAATATCTGAAGCTTTCTTT
CDR3aa: CASSLISEAFF

abundance: few
v_gene: TRBV7-9
j_gene: TRBJ2-1
d_gene: TRBD1
CDR3nt: TGTGCCAGCAGCTTAGCGGGACAGTACAATGAGCAGTTCTTC
CDR3aa: CASSLAGQYNEQFF

abundance: many
v_gene: TRBV4-3
j_gene: TRBJ1-2
d_gene: .
CDR3nt: TGCGCCAGCAGCCCCCGGGGAGGGTCCGGCTACACCTTC
CDR3aa: CASSPRGGSGYTF

abundance: few
v_gene: TRBV7-2
j_gene: TRBJ1-1
d_gene: TRBD1
CDR3nt: TGTGCCAGCAGGAACGGACAGGAGAACACTGAAGCTTTCTTT
CDR3aa: CASRNGQENTEAFF

abundance: .
v_gene: TRBV5-6
j_gene: TRBJ2-7
d_gene: .
CDR3nt: TGTGCCAGCAGCTCCCCAGTGGTGCACGAGCAGTACTTC
CDR3aa: CASSSPVVHEQYF

abundance: .
v_gene: TRBV18
j_gene: TRBJ2-7
d_gene: TRBD1
CDR3nt: TGTGCCAGCTCGCAAGACAGGGCCGGGGAGCAGTACTTC
CDR3aa: CASSQDRAGEQYF

abundance: .
v_gene: TRBV2
j_gene: TRBJ2-7
d_gene: TRBD2
CDR3nt: TGTGCCAGCAGTGAATTGGGACTAGCGGGAGGGCCGGGGCAGTACTTC
CDR3aa: CASSELGLAGGPGQYF

abundance: .
v_gene: TRBV4-2
j_gene: TRBJ1-1
d_gene: .
CDR3nt: TGTGCCAGCAGCCAAGAGACAGGTTTGGGAACTGAAGCTTTCTTT
CDR3aa: CASSQETGLGTEAFF

abundance: many
v_gene: TRBV29-1
j_gene: TRBJ2-1
d_gene: .
CDR3nt: TGCAGCGTGCACAGTGACCACTCCTACAATGAGCAGTTCTTC
CDR3aa: CSVHSDHSYNEQFF

abundance: .
v_gene: TRBV4-2
j_gene: TRBJ1-5
d_gene: .
CDR3nt: TGTGCCAGCAGCCAAGACAGGGGAAGCAATCAGCCCCAGCATTTT
CDR3aa: CASSQDRGSNQPQHF

abundance: .
v_gene: TRBV14
j_gene: TRBJ1-2
d_gene: TRBD1
CDR3nt: TGTGCCAGCAGCCAAGGACAGGGCGATGGCTACACCTTC
CDR3aa: CASSQGQGDGYTF

abundance: few
v_gene: TRBV18
j_gene: TRBJ2-5
d_gene: .
CDR3nt: TGCGCCAGCTCACCAGTGGGAGTTGAGGGAGAGACCCAGTACTTC
CDR3aa: CASSPVGVEGETQYF

abundance: few
v_gene: TRBV6-1
j_gene: TRBJ2-3
d_gene: TRBD2
CDR3nt: TGTGCCAGCACCAGAAGCGGGGGGGGCACAGATACGCAGTATTTT
CDR3aa: CASTRSGGGTDTQYF

abundance: few
v_gene: TRBV28
j_gene: TRBJ1-2
d_gene: .
CDR3nt: TGTGCCAGCAGGGCCCAGGGATTTCTGGGCTATGGCTACACCTTC
CDR3aa: CASRAQGFLGYGYTF

abundance: .
v_gene: TRBV5-6
j_gene: TRBJ1-2
d_gene: .
CDR3nt: TGTGCCAGCAGCCCCCGTTCTCGGGATCTCGTCTATGGCTACACCTTC
CDR3aa: CASSPRSRDLVYGYTF

abundance: .
v_gene: TRBV18
j_gene: TRBJ1-2
d_gene: .
CDR3nt: TGTGCCAGCTCACCGGACAGCGGGATTCTATATGGCTACACCTTC
CDR3aa: CASSPDSGILYGYTF